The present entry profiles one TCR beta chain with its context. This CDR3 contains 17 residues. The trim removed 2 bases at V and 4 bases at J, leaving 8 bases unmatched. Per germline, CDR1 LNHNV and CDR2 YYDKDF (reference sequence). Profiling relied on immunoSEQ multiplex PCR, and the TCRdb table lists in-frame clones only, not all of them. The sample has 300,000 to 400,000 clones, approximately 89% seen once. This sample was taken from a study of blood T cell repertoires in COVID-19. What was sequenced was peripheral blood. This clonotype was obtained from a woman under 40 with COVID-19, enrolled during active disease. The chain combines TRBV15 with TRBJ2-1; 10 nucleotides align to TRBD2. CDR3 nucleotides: TGTGCCACCAGCAGACAACGTCAGCGGGGGGGTTACAATGAGCAGTTCTTC. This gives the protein CATSRQRQRGGYNEQFF. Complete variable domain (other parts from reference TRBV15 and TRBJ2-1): DAMVIQNPRYQVTQFGKPVTLSCSQTLNHNVMYWYQQKSSQAPKLLFHYYDKDFNNEADTPDNFQSRRPNTSFCFLDIRSPGLGDTAMYLCATSRQRQRGGYNEQFFGPGTRLTVL.